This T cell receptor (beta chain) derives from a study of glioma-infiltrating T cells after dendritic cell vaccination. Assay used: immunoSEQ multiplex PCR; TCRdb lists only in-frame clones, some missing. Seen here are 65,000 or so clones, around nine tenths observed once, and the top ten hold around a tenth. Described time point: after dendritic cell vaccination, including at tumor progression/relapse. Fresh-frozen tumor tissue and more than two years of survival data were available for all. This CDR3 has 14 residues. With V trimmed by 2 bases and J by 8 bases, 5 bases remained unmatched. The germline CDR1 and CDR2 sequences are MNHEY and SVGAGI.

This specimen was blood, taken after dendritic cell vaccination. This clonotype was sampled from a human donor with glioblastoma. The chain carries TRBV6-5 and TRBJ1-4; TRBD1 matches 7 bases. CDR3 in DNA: TGTGCCAGCAGTTACGGGACAGCGAGAGAAAAACTGTTTTTT. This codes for CASSYGTAREKLFF.